Listed below are T cell receptor beta chains from one sample, sequenced in a study of blood T cell repertoires in COVID-19. Libraries were prepared by immunoSEQ multiplex PCR; TCRdb keeps only in-frame clonotypes and omits some of them. The data hold fewer than 300,000 clones, with 82% observed a single time. The source material was peripheral blood. These receptors all stem from a woman under 30 with acute or convalescent COVID-19. CDR3s include the opening cysteine and the closing phenylalanine or tryptophan. D genes are given only for firm matches. The size entry is marked missing in some rows and otherwise reads once, few, many or a size class.

TRBJ2-7	TRBV19	NA	NA	TGTGCCAGTAGCACCCTTTCAGGGGAGGGCCTCTACGAGCAGTACTTC	CASSTLSGEGLYEQYF
TRBJ1-5	TRBV7-9	NA	TRBD1	TGTGCCAGCAGCTTAGCAGGGGGCGGTCAGCCCCAGCATTTT	CASSLAGGGQPQHF
TRBJ1-2	TRBV3-1/TRBV3-2	NA	TRBD1	TGTGCCAGCAGCCAAGCGGACAGGGCCAACTATGGCTACACCTTC	CASSQADRANYGYTF
TRBJ2-4	TRBV7-2	NA	TRBD1	TGTGCCAGCAGCTTAGCGCTATCTGGGACAGGCATTCAGTACTTC	CASSLALSGTGIQYF
TRBJ2-5	TRBV2	once	NA	TGTGCCAGGGGGGCCAAGGGGATAGAAGAGACCCAGTACTTC	CARGAKGIEETQYF
TRBJ2-1	TRBV4-3	NA	NA	TGCGCCAGCAGCCAAGGTTGGGTAGCGGAAAGCTCCTACAATGAGCAGTTCTTC	CASSQGWVAESSYNEQFF
TRBJ2-5	TRBV27	NA	TRBD2	TGTGCCAGCAGAGGACTAGCGGGGGCGTGGGAGACCCAGTACTTC	CASRGLAGAWETQYF
TRBJ1-6	TRBV19	few	TRBD1	TGTGCCAGTAGTACCCTTCAAACAGGGGCGAATTCACCCCTCCACTTT	CASSTLQTGANSPLHF
TRBJ2-7	TRBV5-1	NA	TRBD1	TGCGCCAGCAAGACAGGGGACTACGAGCAGTACTTC	CASKTGDYEQYF
TRBJ1-5	TRBV10-2	few	NA	TGCGCCAGCAGTGAGAGTAGTGGAGGCAATCAGCCCCAGCATTTT	CASSESSGGNQPQHF
TRBJ2-1	TRBV30	NA	NA	TGTGCCTGGAGTTCGGGGAGTTTCTACAATGAGCAGTTCTTC	CAWSSGSFYNEQFF
TRBJ2-4	TRBV18	NA	TRBD1	TGTGCCAGCTCCCTGGACAGGGGCATAAACATTCAGTACTTC	CASSLDRGINIQYF
TRBJ1-2	TRBV9	NA	TRBD1	TGTGCCAGCAGCGTAGTAGAGGGTCGAGGGGGCGATGGCTACACCTTC	CASSVVEGRGGDGYTF
TRBJ1-1	TRBV7-9	NA	NA	TGTGCCAGCAGCCCGGGGAGGCATCCTGAAGCTTTCTTT	CASSPGRHPEAFF
TRBJ2-1	TRBV6-5	NA	NA	TGTGCCAGCAGCCCCCGGGGACTCTCCTACAATGAGCAGTTCTTC	CASSPRGLSYNEQFF
TRBJ2-7	TRBV5-4	few	NA	TGTGCCAGCAGCTTGGGACTGAACTACGAGCAGTACTTC	CASSLGLNYEQYF
TRBJ2-7	TRBV29-1	once	TRBD1	TGCAGCGTTGGGGACAGGGGGCTTTACGAGCAGTACTTC	CSVGDRGLYEQYF
TRBJ1-1	TRBV7-2	NA	TRBD1	TGTGCCAGCAGCTCGACAGGGAGCAGTTATGGACCCACTGAAGCTTTCTTT	CASSSTGSSYGPTEAFF
TRBJ2-7	TRBV3-1/TRBV3-2	NA	TRBD2	TGTGCCAGCAGCCTACTAGCGGGAGGGGGCTACGAGCAGTACTTC	CASSLLAGGGYEQYF
TRBJ1-2	TRBV3-1/TRBV3-2	NA	NA	TGTGCCAGCGCCCGATCGTGTTCCAGGGCCCCCCGAATTGGCTACACCTTC	CASARSCSRAPRIGYTF
TRBJ2-5	TRBV24-1	NA	NA	TGTGCCACCAGTGATTTTCGCGGGGAGACCCAGTACTTC	CATSDFRGETQYF
TRBJ1-4	TRBV10-2	few	NA	TGCGCCAGCAGTAGAATGGCCCGCAGGGAAAAACTGTTTTTT	CASSRMARREKLFF
TRBJ2-2	TRBV11-2	NA	TRBD1	TGTGCCAGCAGCTTCCTGCAGGGGGCCACCGGGGAGCTGTTTTTT	CASSFLQGATGELFF
TRBJ1-1	TRBV10-3	NA	NA	TGTGCCATCAGTGAAGAGGGGAACACTGAAGCTTTCTTT	CAISEEGNTEAFF
TRBJ2-3	TRBV6-6	NA	TRBD2	TGTGCCAGCAGAGAAATTCAGCGGGGAGAGTCTACGCAGTATTTT	CASREIQRGESTQYF